This is a list of T cell receptor beta chains from one sample in a study of T cells in Graves' hyperthyroidism and ophthalmopathy. A single record per CDR3 protein comes from TCRdb applying MiXCR to the multiplex PCR reads. The data contain fewer than 600,000 distinct CDR3 sequences, approximately 14% of them singletons. Sequencing was performed on blood. All receptors derive from a woman between 18 and 29 years old with Graves' hyperthyroidism. CDR3s include the opening cysteine and the closing phenylalanine or tryptophan. Fields, in order: D gene, clone size, J gene, V gene, CDR3 DNA, CDR3 protein. A D gene is named only where the DNA matches it firmly. Expanded clones are given a class, and other clones once, few, many or no size at all.

d_gene: -; abundance: -; j_gene: TRBJ2-4; v_gene: TRBV30; CDR3nt: TGTGCCTGGAGTTACAACGGCCTCGGGGACATTCAGTACTTC; CDR3aa: CAWSYNGLGDIQYF
d_gene: -; abundance: few; j_gene: TRBJ1-5; v_gene: TRBV6-1; CDR3nt: TGTGCCAGCAGTGAAAGTGGGGTAGGAAGAGGAAGCAATCAGCCCCAGCATTTT; CDR3aa: CASSESGVGRGSNQPQHF
d_gene: TRBD2; abundance: many; j_gene: TRBJ2-5; v_gene: TRBV7-9; CDR3nt: TGTGCCAGCAGCTTAGGAAGCGGGAACCAAGAGACCCAGTACTTC; CDR3aa: CASSLGSGNQETQYF
d_gene: TRBD2; abundance: many; j_gene: TRBJ2-1; v_gene: TRBV6-1; CDR3nt: TGTGCCAGCAGTGAAAGGGGGAGGGCTAGCGGGAGGGATAATGAGCAGTTCTTC; CDR3aa: CASSERGRASGRDNEQFF
d_gene: -; abundance: -; j_gene: TRBJ1-6; v_gene: TRBV18; CDR3nt: TGTGCCAGCTCACCACCGCTGAGTTCACCCCTCCACTTT; CDR3aa: CASSPPLSSPLHF
d_gene: TRBD1; abundance: -; j_gene: TRBJ1-5; v_gene: TRBV18; CDR3nt: TGTGCCAGCAGTGCAGGGGGCGCCTGGAGCAATCAGCCCCAGCATTTT; CDR3aa: CASSAGGAWSNQPQHF
d_gene: -; abundance: many; j_gene: TRBJ1-2; v_gene: TRBV19; CDR3nt: TGTGCCAGTAGTTCCACGGGGGGGTTTTATGGCTACACCTTC; CDR3aa: CASSSTGGFYGYTF
d_gene: TRBD2; abundance: many; j_gene: TRBJ2-6; v_gene: TRBV20-1; CDR3nt: TGCAGTGCTAGAGGAGGAGCGGGAGGACCTGGGGCCAACGTCCTGACTTTC; CDR3aa: CSARGGAGGPGANVLTF
d_gene: -; abundance: -; j_gene: TRBJ1-4; v_gene: TRBV18; CDR3nt: TGTGCCAGCTCCCAAGATCCCGGGACTACCCAACGAGCAACTAATGAAAAACTGTTTTTT; CDR3aa: CASSQDPGTTQRATNEKLFF
d_gene: -; abundance: few; j_gene: TRBJ1-4; v_gene: TRBV3-1; CDR3nt: TGTGCCAGCAGCCAAGTTAAGTCTACGGGGCCACTGTTTTTT; CDR3aa: CASSQVKSTGPLFF
d_gene: -; abundance: many; j_gene: TRBJ1-1; v_gene: TRBV20-1; CDR3nt: TGCAGTGCTAGAGATCGGGATGGAGGTGCTGAAGCTTTCTTT; CDR3aa: CSARDRDGGAEAFF
d_gene: TRBD1; abundance: many; j_gene: TRBJ2-7; v_gene: TRBV30; CDR3nt: TGTGCCTGGAATAAGGACAGGGGATCCTACGAGCAGTACTTC; CDR3aa: CAWNKDRGSYEQYF
d_gene: TRBD2; abundance: many; j_gene: TRBJ2-3; v_gene: TRBV6-1; CDR3nt: TGTGCCAGCAGACGACTAGCGGGACCTACCACAGATACGCAGTATTTT; CDR3aa: CASRRLAGPTTDTQYF
d_gene: TRBD2; abundance: -; j_gene: TRBJ2-1; v_gene: TRBV6-2/TRBV6-3; CDR3nt: TGTGCCAGCAGTTACTCGAATCGCGGGAGCTCCTACAATGAGCAGTTCTTC; CDR3aa: CASSYSNRGSSYNEQFF
d_gene: -; abundance: many; j_gene: TRBJ2-2; v_gene: TRBV30; CDR3nt: TGTGCCTGGAGTGTATCGTTGAACACCGGGGAGCTGTTTTTT; CDR3aa: CAWSVSLNTGELFF
d_gene: TRBD1; abundance: few; j_gene: TRBJ1-1; v_gene: TRBV19; CDR3nt: TGTGCCAGTAGCACGACAGGGGAGAACACTGAAGCTTTCTTT; CDR3aa: CASSTTGENTEAFF
d_gene: TRBD1; abundance: many; j_gene: TRBJ2-2; v_gene: TRBV3-1; CDR3nt: TGTGCCAGCAGCCTCCGGGACAGAGGATTCACCGGGGAGCTGTTTTTT; CDR3aa: CASSLRDRGFTGELFF
d_gene: -; abundance: -; j_gene: TRBJ1-4; v_gene: TRBV14; CDR3nt: TGTGCCAGCAACCCCCGAGGGGTCTCCGAAAAACTGTTTTTT; CDR3aa: CASNPRGVSEKLFF
d_gene: TRBD2; abundance: few; j_gene: TRBJ2-7; v_gene: TRBV30; CDR3nt: TGTGCCTGGAGGCTACTGCTAGCGGTCCCCCACGAGCAGTACTTC; CDR3aa: CAWRLLLAVPHEQYF
d_gene: TRBD2; abundance: many; j_gene: TRBJ2-4; v_gene: TRBV7-9; CDR3nt: TGTGCCAGCAGCTTTGTGGGACTAGCGGGATTCAAAAACATTCAGTACTTC; CDR3aa: CASSFVGLAGFKNIQYF
d_gene: TRBD1; abundance: many; j_gene: TRBJ1-2; v_gene: TRBV7-6; CDR3nt: TGTGCCAGCACCCCCGTTGAACAGGGGAATGGCTACACCTTC; CDR3aa: CASTPVEQGNGYTF
d_gene: -; abundance: -; j_gene: TRBJ1-1; v_gene: TRBV6-1; CDR3nt: TGTGCCAGCAGTTTCGGCGGCTGGGGGCTCACTGAAGCTTTCTTT; CDR3aa: CASSFGGWGLTEAFF
d_gene: -; abundance: -; j_gene: TRBJ2-7; v_gene: TRBV7-3; CDR3nt: TGTGCCAGCAGCTTACTTGGGACCCCTGACTACGAGCAGTACTTC; CDR3aa: CASSLLGTPDYEQYF
d_gene: -; abundance: few; j_gene: TRBJ1-2; v_gene: TRBV9; CDR3nt: TGTGCCAGCAGCTTCGGGGGGTACTATGGCTACACCTTC; CDR3aa: CASSFGGYYGYTF
d_gene: -; abundance: -; j_gene: TRBJ2-2; v_gene: TRBV9; CDR3nt: TGTGCCAGCAGCGTTGTCAGGGCGGGCGCCGGGGAGCTGTTTTTT; CDR3aa: CASSVVRAGAGELFF
d_gene: TRBD1; abundance: many; j_gene: TRBJ1-1; v_gene: TRBV11-2; CDR3nt: TGTGCCAGCAGCTTCATTAGGCCGGGACAGGGGAACACTGAAGCTTTCTTT; CDR3aa: CASSFIRPGQGNTEAFF
d_gene: TRBD2; abundance: many; j_gene: TRBJ2-3; v_gene: TRBV24-1; CDR3nt: TGTGCCACCAGTTTTCTGGGACTAAACACAGATACGCAGTATTTT; CDR3aa: CATSFLGLNTDTQYF
d_gene: TRBD1; abundance: -; j_gene: TRBJ1-6; v_gene: TRBV5-1; CDR3nt: TGCGCCAGCAGCTTGATTGGGACAGTAAATTCACCCCTCCACTTT; CDR3aa: CASSLIGTVNSPLHF
d_gene: -; abundance: -; j_gene: TRBJ2-7; v_gene: TRBV19; CDR3nt: TGTGCCAGTAGTTTTTCCCGAGCGAGCTCCTACGAGCAGTACTTC; CDR3aa: CASSFSRASSYEQYF
d_gene: TRBD2; abundance: many; j_gene: TRBJ2-1; v_gene: TRBV5-1; CDR3nt: TGCGCCAGCAGCTTGAATTTGCGGGAGGGCGATGAGCAGTTCTTC; CDR3aa: CASSLNLREGDEQFF
d_gene: -; abundance: many; j_gene: TRBJ1-1; v_gene: TRBV9; CDR3nt: TGTGCCAGCAGCGTAGTCCCCTCTTCTGTGGAAGCTTTCTTT; CDR3aa: CASSVVPSSVEAFF
d_gene: -; abundance: -; j_gene: TRBJ2-7; v_gene: TRBV3-1; CDR3nt: TGTGCCAGCAGCCTTCAAAGCGGGCCCAACGAGCAGTACTTC; CDR3aa: CASSLQSGPNEQYF
d_gene: -; abundance: -; j_gene: TRBJ1-2; v_gene: TRBV18; CDR3nt: TGTGCCAGCTCACCAGGAGCGCCTTCTAACTATGGCTACACCTTC; CDR3aa: CASSPGAPSNYGYTF
d_gene: -; abundance: many; j_gene: TRBJ2-1; v_gene: TRBV7-9; CDR3nt: TGTGCCAGCAGCTTTACCCGGTTGAATGAGCAGTTCTTC; CDR3aa: CASSFTRLNEQFF
d_gene: -; abundance: -; j_gene: TRBJ2-3; v_gene: TRBV6-1; CDR3nt: TGTGCCAGCAGTGAAGGCAGACACACAGATACGCAGTATTTT; CDR3aa: CASSEGRHTDTQYF
d_gene: TRBD2; abundance: -; j_gene: TRBJ2-7; v_gene: TRBV12-3/TRBV12-4; CDR3nt: TGTGCCAGCAGCTCCGGAGCGGGGGGGGGCTACGAGCAGTACTTC; CDR3aa: CASSSGAGGGYEQYF
d_gene: -; abundance: -; j_gene: TRBJ1-5; v_gene: TRBV4-1; CDR3nt: TGCGCCAGCAGCCAAGTTCCCCTAGGGGATCAGCCCCAGCATTTT; CDR3aa: CASSQVPLGDQPQHF
d_gene: -; abundance: -; j_gene: TRBJ1-2; v_gene: TRBV4-1; CDR3nt: TGCGCCAGCAGCCAAGATACGGCGGAAAACTATGGCTACACCTTC; CDR3aa: CASSQDTAENYGYTF
d_gene: -; abundance: many; j_gene: TRBJ1-1; v_gene: TRBV19; CDR3nt: TGTGCCAGTACCCGGGATTGGAACACTGAAGCTTTCTTT; CDR3aa: CASTRDWNTEAFF
d_gene: TRBD1; abundance: -; j_gene: TRBJ1-1; v_gene: TRBV6-1; CDR3nt: TGTGCCAGCAGCCCGTCGTATCTCCTTCCGGGACAGGGGAGGAACACTGAAGCTTTCTTT; CDR3aa: CASSPSYLLPGQGRNTEAFF
d_gene: TRBD2; abundance: few; j_gene: TRBJ2-1; v_gene: TRBV3-1; CDR3nt: TGTGCCAGCAGCCAAGATACTAGCGGGTTTTTTCCGAAACACAATGAGCAGTTCTTC; CDR3aa: CASSQDTSGFFPKHNEQFF
d_gene: -; abundance: -; j_gene: TRBJ2-2; v_gene: TRBV12-3/TRBV12-4; CDR3nt: -; CDR3aa: CASSLAGGPPGSCFF
d_gene: TRBD1; abundance: many; j_gene: TRBJ2-7; v_gene: TRBV7-3; CDR3nt: TGTGCCAGCAGCAGGACAGGGGGCTCCTACGAGCAGTACTTC; CDR3aa: CASSRTGGSYEQYF
d_gene: -; abundance: many; j_gene: TRBJ1-1; v_gene: TRBV30; CDR3nt: TGTGCCTGGAGTGTAACGGGGGGGTGGACTGAAGCTTTCTTT; CDR3aa: CAWSVTGGWTEAFF
d_gene: -; abundance: many; j_gene: TRBJ1-1; v_gene: TRBV12-3/TRBV12-4; CDR3nt: TGTGCCAGCAGCCTGCTTGCGGTGGGGGGTGAAGCTTTCTTT; CDR3aa: CASSLLAVGGEAFF
d_gene: -; abundance: many; j_gene: TRBJ1-2; v_gene: TRBV29-1; CDR3nt: TGCAGCGTCGTCGGGACGGAAGACTATGGCTACACCTTC; CDR3aa: CSVVGTEDYGYTF
d_gene: -; abundance: -; j_gene: TRBJ2-2; v_gene: TRBV20-1; CDR3nt: TGCAGTGCTAGAGAAGAGGGACTCCCGGGGACCGGGGAGCTGTTTTTT; CDR3aa: CSAREEGLPGTGELFF
d_gene: -; abundance: many; j_gene: TRBJ2-2; v_gene: TRBV11-1; CDR3nt: TGTGCCAGCAGGGGCGGGGGCAACACCGGGGAGCTGTTTTTT; CDR3aa: CASRGGGNTGELFF
d_gene: TRBD2; abundance: many; j_gene: TRBJ2-2; v_gene: TRBV20-1; CDR3nt: TGCAGTGCTAGAGTGGCGGGAGGTTACACCGGGGAGCTGTTTTTT; CDR3aa: CSARVAGGYTGELFF
d_gene: -; abundance: few; j_gene: TRBJ1-1; v_gene: TRBV7-8; CDR3nt: TGTGCCAGCAGCTTAGGTGCCGAGACAGCCACTGAAGCTTTCTTT; CDR3aa: CASSLGAETATEAFF
d_gene: -; abundance: many; j_gene: TRBJ2-7; v_gene: TRBV7-9; CDR3nt: TGTGCCAGCAGCTTAGTTGGGGGGTCCGGTAGCTACGAGCAGTACTTC; CDR3aa: CASSLVGGSGSYEQYF
d_gene: -; abundance: few; j_gene: TRBJ2-3; v_gene: TRBV5-1; CDR3nt: TGCGCCAGCGCTCCTAGGGGCACAGATACGCAGTATTTT; CDR3aa: CASAPRGTDTQYF